This entry lists 9 T cell receptor beta chains sequenced from one sample in a study of shared clonotypes between healthy human individuals. This table comes from immunoSEQ multiplex PCR, and its TCRdb copy is limited to in-frame clones, with some not included. The repertoire holds some 2 million clones, with 90% to 95% as singletons. Material: naive CD4+ T cells sorted from blood. The subset here: CD45RA+ positively selected. The receptors here all came from a man aged 18 to 35 in good health.

The rearrangement joins TRBV21-1 to TRBJ1-2; TRBD1 is the table's D call, not checked against the DNA. TRBV21-1 is tagged as a pseudogene. CDR3 size: 18 residues. Written as DNA, the CDR3 is TGTGCCAGCAGCAAAGGCCGGGACAGGGGGCTATTTACCTATGGCTACACCTTC. Amino acids: CASSKGRDRGLFTYGYTF.

This clone appeared a few times. The chain carries TRBV14 and TRBJ1-4; maybe TRBD1 (5 bases). CDR1 and CDR2 (germline): SGHDN, FVKESK. Trimming pared 1 base from V and 0 bases from J, leaving 12 bases between. The CDR3 runs to 17 residues. The CDR3 here is CASSQGPGTATNEKLFF. As DNA, the CDR3 is TGTGCCAGCAGCCAAGGACCAGGGACGGCAACTAATGAAAAACTGTTTTTT.

This chain connects TRBV7-2 to TRBJ2-4, with D unresolved. Trimming removed 5 bases from V and 3 bases from J, with 14 bases in between. CDR1 and CDR2 (germline): SGHTA, FQGNSA. The CDR3 runs 15 residues. The CDR3 nucleotides are TGTGCCAGCAGCCCGAGACTGTTGGGCAAAAACATTCAGTACTTC. Encoded protein: CASSPRLLGKNIQYF.

V is TRBV5-4 and J is TRBJ1-3; maybe TRBD1 (6 bases). V lost 4 bases to trimming and J lost 0 bases, with 23 bases between them. This CDR3 spans 19 amino acids. The germline CDR1 and CDR2 sequences are SGHNT and YYREEE (reference sequence). The CDR3 DNA sequence: TGTGCCAGCAGCACCATGCAGGGGTTAAGGGCCAACTCTGGAAACACCATATATTTT. This encodes CASSTMQGLRANSGNTIYF.

Of note for this clone: At the DNA level, this CDR3 is encoded by other sequences in the same sample as well. The gene calls are TRBV6-6 and TRBJ2-3; D not resolved. This CDR3 spans 11 amino acids. The V gene's germline CDR1 is MNHNY and CDR2 SVGAGI (reference sequence). V was cut by 2 bases and J by 6 bases, with 3 bases left in between. The CDR3 loop reads CASSYGDTQYF. In DNA, the CDR3 is TGTGCCAGCAGTTACGGTGATACGCAGTATTTT.

The chain carries TRBV11-1 and TRBJ2-7; D possibly corresponds to TRBD2 (6 bases). Germline lookup yields CDR1 SGHAT and CDR2 FQDESV (reference sequence). The CDR3 length is 16 residues. V shed 5 bases and J shed 0 bases, with 17 bases lying between them. The DNA for the CDR3 is TGTGCCAGCAGCGGCCCCCAAAGGGGACTCTCCTACGAGCAGTACTTC. Translation gives CASSGPQRGLSYEQYF. Complete variable domain (other parts from reference TRBV11-1 and TRBJ2-7): EAEVAQSPRYKITEKSQAVAFWCDPISGHATLYWYRQILGQGPELLVQFQDESVVDDSQLPKDRFSAERLKGVDSTLKIQPAELGDSAMYLCASSGPQRGLSYEQYFGPGTRLTVT.

CDR3 loop: CASSPELANTGELFF. The DNA of the CDR3 is TGTGCCAGCTCACCAGAACTAGCGAACACCGGGGAGCTGTTTTTT. The chain employs TRBV18 and TRBJ2-2, with D perhaps matching TRBD2 (5 bases). CDR3 length: 15 residues. The V end was cut by 2 bases, the J end by 0 bases, with 7 bases between. The V gene's germline CDR1 is KGHSH and CDR2 LQKENI.

The chain employs TRBV11-3 and TRBJ2-3, with 9 positions matching TRBD1. The CDR3 sequence is 14 residues long. The junction had 4 bases not matched to a gene; V was cut back by 5 bases and J by 4 bases. Germline assignment: CDR1 SGHNT and CDR2 YENEEA. The CDR3 is CASSPQGAADTQYF. For the CDR3, the DNA is TGTGCCAGCAGCCCACAGGGGGCTGCAGATACGCAGTATTTT.

In this sample, this clone turned up once. V is TRBV5-1 and J is TRBJ1-2, with D possibly matching TRBD1 (5 bases). The germline V gene encodes CDR1 SGHRS and CDR2 YFSETQ. Trimming took 0 bases from V and 4 from J, leaving 13 bases between them. The length of the CDR3 is 15 residues. CDR3 sequence (DNA): TGCGCCAGCAGCTTGGGTTCAGGGTTTGGCTATGGCTACACCTTC. Translation gives CASSLGSGFGYGYTF.